These T cell receptor beta chains were read from a single sample in a study of blood T cells in healthy people across ages. Using its own MiXCR run on the 5' RACE reads, TCRdb lists one record per CDR3 protein. The repertoire holds about 800,000 distinct CDR3 sequences, with nearly 60% as singletons. The sample comprised blood. Receptors originate from a man under 40 in good health. Both conserved end residues are trimmed from each CDR3. Rows give clone size only sometimes, using once, few, many, or a class for an expanded clone.

V	J	size	CDR3
TRBV5-6	TRBJ2-1	-	ASSLVGQGLGEQF
TRBV7-2	TRBJ1-6	-	ASRQNTGDRNSPLH
TRBV4-3	TRBJ2-5	once	ASSQDRISGQETQY
TRBV3-1	TRBJ2-1	few	ASSQDPRADNEQF
TRBV20-1	TRBJ2-7	few	SARDAGTSSYEQY
TRBV10-2	TRBJ2-7	-	ATTTSRFDEQY
TRBV6-5	TRBJ1-4	-	ASSYSSRGTGKLF
TRBV7-9	TRBJ1-2	-	ASSFLPDGYT
TRBV29-1	TRBJ2-3	once	SVVGAGEGVDTQY
TRBV20-1	TRBJ2-7	-	SATESSYEQY
TRBV6-5	TRBJ1-2	-	ASSLKSAYGYT
TRBV5-1	TRBJ2-5	-	ASTQLAGPRETQY
TRBV14	TRBJ1-2	-	ASSPGHQNYGYT
TRBV15	TRBJ2-7	-	ATSREGGHYEQY
TRBV20-1	TRBJ2-5	-	SARLPGRMQETQY
TRBV10-3	TRBJ2-1	few	AISGGWEGDNEQF
TRBV20-1	TRBJ1-1	-	SARGRVNTEAF
TRBV10-3	TRBJ2-6	few	AISAGSGANVLT
TRBV4-1	-	-	ASSPRDRSDGEQY
TRBV5-1	TRBJ1-2	few	ASSLGQGSYDGYT
TRBV28	TRBJ1-2	-	ASSFRDRDNYGYT
TRBV20-1	TRBJ1-2	-	SAPFREANYGYT
TRBV7-2	TRBJ2-7	-	ASSPGPSGTYEQY
TRBV10-3	TRBJ2-5	many	ATEPRGGETQY
TRBV10-3	TRBJ2-1	-	AIINWYNEQF
TRBV6-1	TRBJ2-2	-	ASPAPPGNTGELF
TRBV2	TRBJ2-1	few	ASRETSGGLNLNYNEQF
TRBV6-2/TRBV6-3	TRBJ1-6	-	ASTDGTDYSPLH
TRBV4-2	TRBJ2-3	-	VSSQGLAGNTDTQY
TRBV29-1	TRBJ2-1	few	SVGSSRGQF
TRBV7-8	TRBJ1-2	-	ASSLGGDRRHGYT
TRBV2	TRBJ2-3	-	ASSEATGGTQY
TRBV6-6	-	-	ASSYSVTSTLEQY
TRBV4-3	TRBJ2-1	few	ASSQSPQGGEDNEQF
TRBV20-1	TRBJ2-3	-	SARGDRLSTDTQY
TRBV9	TRBJ2-3	-	ASSTGTAGTDTQY
TRBV5-6	TRBJ2-5	-	ASSSAGASKNIRY
TRBV12-3/TRBV12-4	TRBJ1-1	-	ASITRTQAF
TRBV7-2	TRBJ2-3	-	ASSPRIGATDTQY
TRBV27	TRBJ1-2	-	ASSTQGHNNYGYT
TRBV7-2	TRBJ2-1	-	ASSDSGSNEQF
TRBV21-1	TRBJ2-7	-	ARNSREVRLLSSYNEQY
TRBV7-2	TRBJ1-2	-	ASSLASEGGRGYT
TRBV6-1	TRBJ2-7	-	ASRYYEQY
TRBV29-1	TRBJ1-1	-	SVVGGGFEAF
TRBV4-1	-	few	ASSLVEGEGYEQY
TRBV18	TRBJ2-5	few	ASSPQGARQETQY
TRBV9	TRBJ1-2	-	ASSATDSYGYT
TRBV20-1	TRBJ1-2	-	SAREPGTLSNYGYT
TRBV6-2/TRBV6-3	TRBJ2-7	-	ASSCQDTYEQY
TRBV6-1	TRBJ2-1	-	ASVKGAWDNEQF
TRBV21-1	TRBJ1-4	few	ASSDGRKEKLF
TRBV20-1	TRBJ2-1	-	SAMTSGSSNEQF
TRBV13	TRBJ2-2	-	ASSLSLVSGELF
TRBV6-5	-	-	ASRRLARDEQY
TRBV7-2	TRBJ2-3	few	ASSREGRGSTDTQY
TRBV28	TRBJ2-1	-	ATEWGASTNEQF
TRBV27	TRBJ2-7	few	ASSSVAPAMRVSSYEQY
TRBV20-1	TRBJ2-3	-	SAMGQGTDTQY
TRBV24-1	TRBJ1-5	-	ATSDPWTGNQPQH